These 8 T cell receptor beta chains were all obtained from the same sample, sequenced in a study of blood T cell repertoires in COVID-19. TCRdb's copy holds only in-frame clones and misses some; the assay was immunoSEQ multiplex PCR. The repertoire holds some 130,000 clones, with about four fifths as singletons. The sample consisted of peripheral blood. The receptors shown here come from a woman aged 60-75 years with active or convalescent COVID-19.

V and J are TRBV11-2 and TRBJ1-6; the match to TRBD1 covers 11 bases. This CDR3 contains 15 residues. V lost 3 bases, J lost 10 bases, and 5 bases stayed unmatched. Germline CDR1 SGHAT, CDR2 FQNNGV. CDR3 amino acids: CASSLGTGGYSPLHF. CDR3 bases: TGTGCCAGCAGCTTGGGGACAGGGGGGTACTCACCCCTCCACTTT. The full variable domain, rest sourced from reference TRBV11-2 and TRBJ1-6, is EAGVAQSPRYKIIEKRQSVAFWCNPISGHATLYWYQQILGQGPKLLIQFQNNGVVDDSQLPKDRFSAERLKGVDSTLKIQPAKLEDSAVYLCASSLGTGGYSPLHFGNGTRLTVT.

This chain connects TRBV7-9 to TRBJ2-3; 8 nucleotides align to TRBD2. The germline V gene encodes CDR1 SEHNR and CDR2 FQNEAQ (reference sequence). The CDR3 sequence is 15 residues long. The ends lost 0 bases at V and 4 bases at J; junction bases unmatched: 3. The CDR3: CASSLAFGRADTQYF. DNA of the CDR3: TGTGCCAGCAGCTTAGCCTTCGGGAGGGCAGATACGCAGTATTTT.

CDR3 amino acids: CASSPRRDRDPYNSPLHF. CDR3 DNA: TGTGCCAGTTCCCCCCGCCGGGACAGGGATCCCTATAATTCACCCCTCCACTTT. V is TRBV28 and J is TRBJ1-6; 9 bases map to TRBD1. The CDR3 is 18 amino acids. The J segment lost 2 bases and the V segment lost 9 bases, leaving 14 bases of the junction unmatched. In germline, CDR1 is MDHEN, CDR2 SYDVKM. Based on the CDR3 plus reference TRBV28 and TRBJ1-6, the full variable domain is DVKVTQSSRYLVKRTGEKVFLECVQDMDHENMFWYRQDPGLGLRLIYFSYDVKMKEKGDIPEGYSVSREKKERFSLILESASTNQTSMYLCASSPRRDRDPYNSPLHFGNGTRLTVT.

The table lists this clone with a few counts. The chain uses TRBV19 and TRBJ1-3; D gene ambiguous. Germline CDR1 and CDR2: LNHDA and SQIVND (reference sequence). V was clipped by 3 bases and J by 2 bases, with 11 bases between them. This CDR3 contains 15 residues. The DNA of the CDR3 is TGTGCCAGTAGTATCGAGGGTACTACTGGAAACACCATATATTTT. Residues: CASSIEGTTGNTIYF.

The chain uses TRBV6-1 and TRBJ2-3; 8 bases map to TRBD1. This CDR3 region has 17 residues. The germline V gene encodes CDR1 MNHNS and CDR2 SASEGT. Trimming took 0 bases from V and 2 from J; bases not matched to a gene: 7. The CDR3 DNA sequence: TGTGCCAGCAGTGAAGCGGGGACAGGTCTTTTCACAGATACGCAGTATTTT. Translated: CASSEAGTGLFTDTQYF.

The chain has TRBV6-5 and TRBJ2-2, with 7 bases fitting TRBD2. This CDR3 has 14 residues. V dropped 6 bases and J dropped 4; count of bases not matched to a gene: 5. Per germline, CDR1 MNHEY and CDR2 SVGAGI. The CDR3 DNA is TGTGCCAGCAGGCCCCGGGGGGTCACCGGGGAGCTGTTTTTT. The encoded protein is CASRPRGVTGELFF.

The chain has TRBV7-9 and TRBJ1-4; the D is unclear. CDR3 length equals 14 residues. The germline V and J ends were trimmed by 4 bases and 7 bases, with 13 bases remaining between them. Germline V gene lookup returns CDR1 SEHNR and CDR2 FQNEAQ (reference sequence). CDR3 sequence (DNA): TGTGCCAGCAGCTCGATTTCGGGAGTTGAAAAACTGTTTTTT. Encoded protein: CASSSISGVEKLFF.

This chain uses TRBV2 with TRBJ2-4; 8 bases line up with TRBD1. CDR3 size: 13 residues. V lost 7 bases and J lost 8; bases outside the gene matches: 7. Germline lookup yields CDR1 SNHLY and CDR2 FYNNEI. The CDR3 loop is CASNPGGADIQYF. The CDR3 DNA sequence: TGTGCCAGCAACCCAGGGGGCGCGGACATTCAGTACTTC.